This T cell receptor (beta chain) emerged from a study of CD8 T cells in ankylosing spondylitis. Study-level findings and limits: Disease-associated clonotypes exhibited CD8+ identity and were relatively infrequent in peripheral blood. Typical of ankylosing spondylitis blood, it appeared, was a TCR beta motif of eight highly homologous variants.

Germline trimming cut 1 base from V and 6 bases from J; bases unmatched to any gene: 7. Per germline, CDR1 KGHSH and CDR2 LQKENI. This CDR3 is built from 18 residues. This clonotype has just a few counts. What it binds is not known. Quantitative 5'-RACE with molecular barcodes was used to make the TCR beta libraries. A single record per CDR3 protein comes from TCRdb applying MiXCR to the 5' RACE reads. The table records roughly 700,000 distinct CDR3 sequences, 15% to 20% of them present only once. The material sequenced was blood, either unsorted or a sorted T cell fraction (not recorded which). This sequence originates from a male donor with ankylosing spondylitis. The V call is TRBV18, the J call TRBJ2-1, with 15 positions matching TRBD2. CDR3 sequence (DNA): TGTGCCAGCTCACCACGGACTAGCGGGAGGGCCGGTACCAATGAGCAGTTCTTC. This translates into CASSPRTSGRAGTNEQFF.